This entry is about one TCR beta chain. What it recognizes is unknown. The data were obtained in a study of beta chain features in type 1 diabetes. Trimming left V 0 bases short and J 0 bases short, with 9 bases between. The CDR3 loop spans 16 amino acids. Germline V gives CDR1 GTSNPN, CDR2 SVGIG (reference sequence). Study findings and constraints: Across all four CD4+ subsets, people with type 1 diabetes showed modestly shorter TCRB CDR3s.

The sequenced template was cDNA made from the entire isolated RNA. Sequencing was performed with immunoSEQ multiplex PCR; in TCRdb, only in-frame clones are kept and a portion is missing. Here the sample spans 310,000 or so clones, over 14% being singletons. The sequence was obtained from a young man with type 1 diabetes. The sequencing sample was made of naive CD4+ T cells from blood. The chain carries TRBV30 and TRBJ1-6; D is unclear. In DNA form, the CDR3 reads TGTGCCTGGAGTGTACGGGAAAGCTCCTATAATTCACCCCTCCACTTT. Translation: CAWSVRESSYNSPLHF.